What follows are 14 T cell receptor beta chains derived from one specimen sequenced in a study of CD8 T cells in Susac syndrome. When the RNA was reverse transcribed, random hexamers were used with an input of about 0.5 to 1 ug. Each CDR3 protein is one row after TCRdb ran MiXCR on the immunoSEQ multiplex PCR reads. The sample has some 120,000 distinct CDR3 sequences, 80% to 95% seen once. Sequencing was performed on CD8+ T cells from PBMCs. The source is a human donor with multiple sclerosis.

The chain uses TRBV27 and TRBJ1-2, with a possible D match to TRBD1 (5 bases). V was trimmed by 4 bases and J by 7 bases, leaving 13 bases between them. Germline V gene data show CDR1 as MNHEY and CDR2 as SMNVEV (reference sequence). The CDR3 totals 13 residues. CDR3 loop: CASSSSGSGGYTF. CDR3 DNA: TGTGCCAGCAGTTCTTCAGGGTCAGGTGGCTACACCTTC.

V and J are TRBV15 and TRBJ2-7, with D hard to call. Trimming cost V 0 bases and J 4 bases, with 10 bases left between them. Germline CDR1 is LNHNV and CDR2 is YYDKDF (reference sequence). The CDR3 is 14 amino acids. CDR3: CATSRDQRGYEQYV. CDR3 nucleotides: TGTGCCACCAGCAGAGATCAACGCGGTTACGAGCAGTACGTC.

J is TRBJ2-5 and V is TRBV4-1; 10 bases map to TRBD2. The V segment lost 4 bases and the J segment 1 base; nucleotides outside the gene matches: 9. The CDR3 is 17 amino acids. Germline CDR1 MGHRA, CDR2 YSYEKL. Written as DNA, the CDR3 is TGCGCCAGCAGCCCCCCCGAGCGGGGGGGTTCCCAAGAGACCCAGTACTTC. The encoded protein is CASSPPERGGSQETQYF.

This sequence joins TRBV29-1 and TRBJ2-4, with D possibly being TRBD2 (7 bases). The CDR3 is 19 amino acids. Germline V gives CDR1 SQVTM, CDR2 ANQGSEA. V lost 0 bases, J lost 3 bases, and 24 bases lay in between. In DNA, the CDR3 is TGCAGCGTTGAAGATCTACGGGGGGCAGGGTTGAGAGACAAAAACATTCAGTACTTC. It translates to CSVEDLRGAGLRDKNIQYF.

The V call is TRBV27, the J call TRBJ2-1; no clear D gene. V was trimmed by 6 bases and J by 2 bases, leaving 5 bases between them. This CDR3 region has 12 residues. The V gene's germline CDR1 is MNHEY and CDR2 SMNVEV (reference sequence). The CDR3 region has the DNA TGTGCCAGCAGGGGCCCCTACAATGAGCAGTTCTTC. Its protein product is CASRGPYNEQFF.

The rearrangement uses TRBV28 and TRBJ1-6; 9 bases align to TRBD1. Unmatched junction bases numbered 6, after V lost 4 bases and J lost 8 bases. Germline V lookup: CDR1 MDHEN, CDR2 SYDVKM. CDR3 length: 15 amino acids. The CDR3 sequence is CASSSPRQGDSPLHF. The CDR3, as DNA: TGTGCCAGCAGTTCACCCCGACAGGGGGATTCACCCCTCCACTTT.

The chain employs TRBV6-5 and TRBJ2-7, with 7 positions matching TRBD1. This CDR3 has 17 residues. J was trimmed by 5 bases and V by 0 bases; bases with no gene match: 13. Germline V CDR1 and CDR2: MNHEY, SVGAGI. CDR3: CASSYSIHPGQWNEQYF. The CDR3 DNA sequence: TGTGCCAGCAGTTACTCGATCCACCCGGGACAGTGGAACGAGCAGTACTTC.

Written as DNA, the CDR3 is TGTGCCAGCAGCGACCCCCCCCAGTTGGGGGTCACAGATACGCAGTATTTT. The encoded protein is CASSDPPQLGVTDTQYF. The gene calls are TRBV7-3 and TRBJ2-3; D could derive from TRBD1 or TRBD2 (5 bases each). CDR3 length: 17 residues. From germline, CDR1 is SGHTA and CDR2 FQGTGA. V dropped 5 bases and J dropped 2 bases, with 20 bases sitting between them.

The V call is TRBV2, the J call TRBJ2-2, with 8 bases lining up with TRBD1. With V trimmed by 8 bases and J by 1 base, 6 bases remained unmatched. The CDR3 spans 15 residues. Germline V gene sequence: CDR1 SNHLY, CDR2 FYNNEI. The CDR3 sequence: CASRQGNWNTGELFF. For the CDR3, the DNA is TGTGCCAGCCGACAGGGGAATTGGAACACCGGGGAGCTGTTTTTT.

The chain links TRBV6-4 to TRBJ1-3; TRBD1 aligns across 7 bases. CDR1 is MRHNA, CDR2 SNTAGT, per germline. Losses at the gene ends were 5 bases for V and 1 base for J; bases not matched to a gene: 11. The CDR3 length is 17 residues. This chain's CDR3 is CASSFVTGRFSGNTIYF. DNA of the CDR3: TGTGCCAGCAGTTTCGTGACAGGGAGGTTTTCTGGAAACACCATATATTTT.

V is TRBV3-1 and J is TRBJ2-7; D not certain. Germline assignment: CDR1 LGHDT and CDR2 YNNKEL (reference sequence). The CDR3 runs to 14 residues. Trimming pared 1 base from V and 0 bases from J, leaving 7 bases between. CDR3 nucleotide sequence: TGTGCCAGCAGCCAAGGCCGTAGCTCCTACGAGCAGTACTTC. This sequence encodes CASSQGRSSYEQYF.

V and J are TRBV11-2 and TRBJ2-1; 9 positions agree with TRBD2. V shed 1 base, J shed 1 base, and the junction held 5 bases outside the gene matches. Germline values: CDR1 SGHAT, CDR2 FQNNGV. The CDR3 is made up of 17 amino acids. The CDR3 DNA reads as TGTGCCAGCAGCTTAGGTCGGGCGGGAGGGTCCTACAATGAGCAGTTCTTC. It encodes CASSLGRAGGSYNEQFF.

J is TRBJ2-2 and V is TRBV27; D call uncertain. V lost 2 bases and J 4 bases, leaving 5 bases between the germline ends. From germline, CDR1 is MNHEY and CDR2 SMNVEV (reference sequence). The CDR3 loop spans 13 amino acids. The CDR3 DNA reads TGTGCCAGCAGTTTAAGGGTCACCGGGGAGCTGTTTTTT. Protein sequence: CASSLRVTGELFF.

The chain couples TRBV30 to TRBJ2-2; no definite D call. The CDR3 length is 11 residues. From germline, CDR1 is GTSNPN and CDR2 SVGIG (reference sequence). Trimming pared 1 base from V and 8 bases from J, leaving 5 bases between. CDR3: CAWSGSGELFF. Here the CDR3 DNA reads TGTGCCTGGAGTGGGTCGGGGGAGCTGTTTTTT.